Sequencing of this T cell receptor (beta chain) was carried out in a study of T cells in Graves' hyperthyroidism and ophthalmopathy. Trimming cost V 4 bases and J 2 bases, with 15 bases left between them. CDR3 length equals 15 residues. The germline gives CDR1 SGHAT, CDR2 FQNNGV. In its sample, this clonotype was seen a few times. Its specificity is not known. The study enrolled patients aged 18 to 65 with newly diagnosed hyperthyroidism of under 2 months' duration. In making diagnoses, clinical symptoms, serum thyroxine and TRAb, thyroid ultrasound and orbital computed tomography were all used. Using roughly 9.4 ml of fresh peripheral blood, PBMCs were prepared. Amplification of TCR beta CDR3 regions was performed using RNA transcripts as template. The HTBI primer set was used in a first-round RT-PCR of the TCR CDR3. Each CDR3 protein is one row after TCRdb ran MiXCR on the multiplex PCR reads. The profile shows more than 300,000 distinct CDR3 sequences, approximately 13% of them singletons.

Study-level results: Blood shared most expanded thyroid clonotypes above 0.001.

The sample comprised blood. V usage is TRBV11-2 and J usage is TRBJ2-7, with TRBD1 as a possible D gene (5 bases). This TCR was recovered from a young woman with Graves' hyperthyroidism. CDR3 in amino acids: CASSSTYSGPYEQYF. The CDR3 nucleotides read TGTGCCAGCAGCTCAACTTACTCAGGGCCCTACGAGCAGTACTTC.